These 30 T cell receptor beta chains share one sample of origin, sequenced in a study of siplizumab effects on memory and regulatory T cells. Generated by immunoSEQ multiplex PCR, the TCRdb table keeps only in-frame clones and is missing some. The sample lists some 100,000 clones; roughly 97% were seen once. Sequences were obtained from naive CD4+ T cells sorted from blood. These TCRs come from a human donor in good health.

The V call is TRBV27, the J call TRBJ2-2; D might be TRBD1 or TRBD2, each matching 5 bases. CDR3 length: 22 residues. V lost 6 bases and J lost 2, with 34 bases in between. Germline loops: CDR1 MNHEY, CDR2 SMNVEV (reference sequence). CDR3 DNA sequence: TGTGCCAGCAGCTTAGATCCCCCCGGGTCAGCGGCAGGGCTTCTAAACACCGGGGAGCTGTTTTTT. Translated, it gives CASSLDPPGSAAGLLNTGELFF.

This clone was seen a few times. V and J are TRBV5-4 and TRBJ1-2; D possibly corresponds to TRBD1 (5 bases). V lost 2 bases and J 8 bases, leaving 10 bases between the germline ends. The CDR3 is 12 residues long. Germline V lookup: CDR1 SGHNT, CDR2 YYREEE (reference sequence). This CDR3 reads CASSFDSRGYTF. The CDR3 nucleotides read TGTGCCAGCAGCTTTGACAGCAGGGGCTACACCTTC.

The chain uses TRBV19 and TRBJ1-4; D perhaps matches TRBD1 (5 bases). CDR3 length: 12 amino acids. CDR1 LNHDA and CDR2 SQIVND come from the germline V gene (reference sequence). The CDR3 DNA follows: TGTGCGACGGGGCTTCTAGGGGAAAAACTGTTTTTT. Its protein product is CATGLLGEKLFF.

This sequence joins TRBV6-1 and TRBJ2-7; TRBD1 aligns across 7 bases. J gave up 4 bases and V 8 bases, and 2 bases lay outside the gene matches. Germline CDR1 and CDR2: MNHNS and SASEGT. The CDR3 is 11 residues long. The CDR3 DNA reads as TGTGCCAGCGGGACAGTTTACGAGCAGTACTTC. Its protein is CASGTVYEQYF.

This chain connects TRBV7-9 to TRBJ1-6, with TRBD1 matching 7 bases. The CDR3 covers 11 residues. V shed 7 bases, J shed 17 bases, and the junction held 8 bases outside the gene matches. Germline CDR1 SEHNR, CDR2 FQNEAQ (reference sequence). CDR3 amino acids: CASKQGRGVHF. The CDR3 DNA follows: TGTGCCAGCAAACAGGGGCGTGGAGTCCACTTT.

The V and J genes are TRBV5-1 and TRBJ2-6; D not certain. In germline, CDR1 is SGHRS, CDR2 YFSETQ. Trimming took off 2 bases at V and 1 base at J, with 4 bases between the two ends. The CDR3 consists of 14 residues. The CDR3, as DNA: TGCGCCAGCAGCTTCGGGTCTGGGGCCAACGTCCTGACTTTC. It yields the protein CASSFGSGANVLTF.

The CDR3 region is CASSLGDRGAFF. The CDR3 region has the DNA TGTGCCAGCAGCTTGGGAGACAGGGGGGCTTTCTTT. The genes are TRBV7-2 and TRBJ1-1, with 9 bases that match TRBD1. From germline, CDR1 is SGHTA and CDR2 FQGNSA. V gave up 3 bases and J gave up 11 bases; unmatched junction bases: 4. This CDR3 has 12 amino acids.

For the CDR3, the DNA is TGTGCCAGCAGAGGCGGGGGGGGCCAAGAGACCCAGTACTTC. The encoded protein is CASRGGGGQETQYF. The rearrangement uses TRBV5-6 and TRBJ2-5; 9 bases are shared with TRBD2. V dropped 5 bases and J dropped 1; count of bases not matched to a gene: 3. The CDR3 runs 14 residues. Germline CDR1 SGHDT, CDR2 YYEEEE.

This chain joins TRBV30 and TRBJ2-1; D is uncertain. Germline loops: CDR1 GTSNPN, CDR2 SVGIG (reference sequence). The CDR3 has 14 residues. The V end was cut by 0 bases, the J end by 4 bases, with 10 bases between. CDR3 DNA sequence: TGTGCCTGGAGTGTAGGTGGGAAATACAATGAGCAGTTCTTC. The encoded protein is CAWSVGGKYNEQFF.

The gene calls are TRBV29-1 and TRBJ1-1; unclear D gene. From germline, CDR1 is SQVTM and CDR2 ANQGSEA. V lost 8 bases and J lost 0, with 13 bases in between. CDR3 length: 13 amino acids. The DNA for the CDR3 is TGCAGCCCATCCACCGGCGTGAACACTGAAGCTTTCTTT. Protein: CSPSTGVNTEAFF.

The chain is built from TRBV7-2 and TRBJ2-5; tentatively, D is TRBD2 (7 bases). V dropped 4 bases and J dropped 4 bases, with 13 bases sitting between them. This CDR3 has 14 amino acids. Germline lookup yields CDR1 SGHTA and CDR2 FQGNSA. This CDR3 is CASSYLRGGETQYF. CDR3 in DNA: TGTGCCAGCAGCTACTTAAGGGGGGGAGAGACCCAGTACTTC.

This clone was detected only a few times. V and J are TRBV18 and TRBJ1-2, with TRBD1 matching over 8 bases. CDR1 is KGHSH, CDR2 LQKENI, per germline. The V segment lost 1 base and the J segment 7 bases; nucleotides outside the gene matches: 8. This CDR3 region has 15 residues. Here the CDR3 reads CASSPLWQGASGYTF. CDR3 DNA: TGTGCCAGCTCACCACTATGGCAGGGGGCTTCTGGCTACACCTTC.

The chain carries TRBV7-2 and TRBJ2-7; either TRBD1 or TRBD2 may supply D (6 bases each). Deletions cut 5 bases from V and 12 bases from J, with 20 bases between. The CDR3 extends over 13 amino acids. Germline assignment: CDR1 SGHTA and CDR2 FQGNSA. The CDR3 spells CASSPGTYQGRYF. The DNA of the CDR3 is TGTGCCAGCAGCCCTGGGACTTATCAGGGGCGGTACTTC. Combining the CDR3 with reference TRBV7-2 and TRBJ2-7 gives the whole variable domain GAGVSQSPSNKVTEKGKDVELRCDPISGHTALYWYRQSLGQGLEFLIYFQGNSAPDKSGLPSDRFSAERTGGSVSTLTIQRTQQEDSAVYLCASSPGTYQGRYFGPGTRLTVT.

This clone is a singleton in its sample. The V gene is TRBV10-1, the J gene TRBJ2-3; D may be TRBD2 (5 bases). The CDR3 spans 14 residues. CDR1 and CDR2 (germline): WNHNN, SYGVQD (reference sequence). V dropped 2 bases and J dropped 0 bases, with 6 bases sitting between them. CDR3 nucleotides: TGCGCCAGCAGTGAGGCGGGCAGCACAGATACGCAGTATTTT. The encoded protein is CASSEAGSTDTQYF.

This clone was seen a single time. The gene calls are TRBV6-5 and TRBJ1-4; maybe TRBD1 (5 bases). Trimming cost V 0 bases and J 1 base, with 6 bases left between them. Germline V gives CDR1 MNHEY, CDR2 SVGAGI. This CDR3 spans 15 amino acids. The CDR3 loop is CASSYSGLTNEKLFF. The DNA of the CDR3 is TGTGCCAGCAGTTACTCGGGACTAACTAATGAAAAACTGTTTTTT.

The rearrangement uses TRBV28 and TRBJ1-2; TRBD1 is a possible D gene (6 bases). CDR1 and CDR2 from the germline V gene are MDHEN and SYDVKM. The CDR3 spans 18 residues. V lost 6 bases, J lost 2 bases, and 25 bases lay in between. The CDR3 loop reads CASSYIRSKGEGNYGYTF. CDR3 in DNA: TGTGCCAGCAGCTATATCCGGAGTAAGGGGGAGGGAAACTATGGCTACACCTTC.

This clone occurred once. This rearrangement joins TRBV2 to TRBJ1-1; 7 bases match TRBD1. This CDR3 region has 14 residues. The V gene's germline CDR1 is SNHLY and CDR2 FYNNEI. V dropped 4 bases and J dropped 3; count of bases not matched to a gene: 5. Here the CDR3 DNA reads TGTGCCAGCAGTGTCAGGGGGAGGGACACTGAAGCTTTCTTT. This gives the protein CASSVRGRDTEAFF.

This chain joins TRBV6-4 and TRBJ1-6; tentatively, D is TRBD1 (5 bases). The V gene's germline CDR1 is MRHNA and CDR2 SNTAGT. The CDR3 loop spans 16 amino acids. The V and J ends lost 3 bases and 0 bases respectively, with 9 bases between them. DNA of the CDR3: TGTGCCAGCAGTGATTGGGGGAGCTCCTATAATTCACCCCTCCACTTT. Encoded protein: CASSDWGSSYNSPLHF.

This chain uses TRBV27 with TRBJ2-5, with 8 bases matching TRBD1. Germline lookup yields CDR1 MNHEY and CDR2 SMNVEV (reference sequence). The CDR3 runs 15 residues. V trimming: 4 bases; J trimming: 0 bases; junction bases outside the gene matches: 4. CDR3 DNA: TGTGCCAGCAGTTCGGGACAGGTGTACCAAGAGACCCAGTACTTC. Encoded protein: CASSSGQVYQETQYF.

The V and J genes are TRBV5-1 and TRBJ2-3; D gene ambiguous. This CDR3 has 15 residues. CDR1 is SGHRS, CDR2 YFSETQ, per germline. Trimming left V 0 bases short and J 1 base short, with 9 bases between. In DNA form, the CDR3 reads TGCGCCAGCAGCTTGGATCGGGTTGGCACAGATACGCAGTATTTT. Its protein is CASSLDRVGTDTQYF.

The CDR3 reads CASSFNKEIGYTF. In DNA, the CDR3 is TGTGCCAGCAGTTTTAACAAGGAAATCGGCTACACCTTC. V and J are TRBV28 and TRBJ1-2; no clear D gene. The CDR3 totals 13 residues. From germline, CDR1 is MDHEN and CDR2 SYDVKM. Between the trimmed V and J ends, which lost 3 bases and 8 bases, there was a span of 13 bases.

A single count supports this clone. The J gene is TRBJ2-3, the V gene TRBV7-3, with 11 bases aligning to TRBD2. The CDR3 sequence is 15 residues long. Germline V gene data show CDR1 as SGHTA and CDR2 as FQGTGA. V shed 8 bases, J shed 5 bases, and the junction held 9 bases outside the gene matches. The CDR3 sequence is CASGLDSGGEDTQYF. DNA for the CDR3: TGTGCCAGCGGACTCGATAGCGGGGGGGAAGATACGCAGTATTTT.

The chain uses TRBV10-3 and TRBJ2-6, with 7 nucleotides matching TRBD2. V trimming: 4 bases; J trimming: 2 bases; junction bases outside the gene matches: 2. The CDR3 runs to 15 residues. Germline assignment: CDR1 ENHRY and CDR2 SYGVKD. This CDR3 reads CAISVGGAGANVLTF. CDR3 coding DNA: TGTGCCATCAGTGTGGGAGGGGCTGGGGCCAACGTCCTGACTTTC.

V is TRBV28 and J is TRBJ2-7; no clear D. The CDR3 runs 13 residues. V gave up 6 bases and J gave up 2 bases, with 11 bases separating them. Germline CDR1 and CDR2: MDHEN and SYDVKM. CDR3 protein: CASRVADPYEQYF. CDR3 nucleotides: TGTGCCAGCAGGGTTGCGGATCCCTACGAGCAGTACTTC.

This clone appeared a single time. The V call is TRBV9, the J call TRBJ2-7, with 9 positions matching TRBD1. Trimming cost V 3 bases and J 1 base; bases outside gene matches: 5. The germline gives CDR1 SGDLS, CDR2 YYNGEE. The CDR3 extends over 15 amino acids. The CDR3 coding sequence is TGTGCCAGCAGCGCCGGGACAGGGATTTCCTACGAGCAGTACTTC. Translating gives CASSAGTGISYEQYF.

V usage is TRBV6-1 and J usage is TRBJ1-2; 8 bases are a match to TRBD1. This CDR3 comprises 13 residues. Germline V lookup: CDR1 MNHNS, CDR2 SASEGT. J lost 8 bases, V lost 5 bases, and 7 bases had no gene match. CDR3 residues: CASSTTGGEGYTF. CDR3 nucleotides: TGTGCCAGCAGTACTACAGGGGGGGAGGGCTACACCTTC.

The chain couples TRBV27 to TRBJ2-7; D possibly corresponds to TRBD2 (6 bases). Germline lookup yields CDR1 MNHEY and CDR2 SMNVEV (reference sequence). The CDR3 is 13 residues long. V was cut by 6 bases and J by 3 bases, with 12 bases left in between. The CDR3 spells CASRRDRFYEQYF. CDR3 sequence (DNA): TGTGCCAGCAGGCGGGACCGGTTCTACGAGCAGTACTTC.

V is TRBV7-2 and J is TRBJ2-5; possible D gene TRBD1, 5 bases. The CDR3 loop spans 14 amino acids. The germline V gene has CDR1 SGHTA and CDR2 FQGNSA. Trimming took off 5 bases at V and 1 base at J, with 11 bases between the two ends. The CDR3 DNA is TGTGCCAGCAGCCCTGGGCAGGGCCAAGAGACCCAGTACTTC. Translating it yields CASSPGQGQETQYF. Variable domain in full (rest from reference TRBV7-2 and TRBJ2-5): GAGVSQSPSNKVTEKGKDVELRCDPISGHTALYWYRQSLGQGLEFLIYFQGNSAPDKSGLPSDRFSAERTGGSVSTLTIQRTQQEDSAVYLCASSPGQGQETQYFGPGTRLLVL.

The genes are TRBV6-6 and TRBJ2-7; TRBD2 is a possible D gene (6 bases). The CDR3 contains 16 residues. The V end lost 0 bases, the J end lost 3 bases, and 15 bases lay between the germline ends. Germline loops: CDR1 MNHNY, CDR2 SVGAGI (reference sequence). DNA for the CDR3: TGTGCCAGCAGTTACTCGAGCGTCACTAGCAGCTACGAGCAGTACTTC. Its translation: CASSYSSVTSSYEQYF.

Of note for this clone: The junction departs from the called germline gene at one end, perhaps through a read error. The CDR3 DNA reads as TGTGCCAGCGGCTTACCTACGGCACCCCTCCACTTT. This codes for CASGLPTAPLHF. The chain carries TRBV7-9 and TRBJ1-6; D uncertain. The CDR3 covers 12 residues. Germline loops: CDR1 SEHNR, CDR2 FQNEAQ (reference sequence).